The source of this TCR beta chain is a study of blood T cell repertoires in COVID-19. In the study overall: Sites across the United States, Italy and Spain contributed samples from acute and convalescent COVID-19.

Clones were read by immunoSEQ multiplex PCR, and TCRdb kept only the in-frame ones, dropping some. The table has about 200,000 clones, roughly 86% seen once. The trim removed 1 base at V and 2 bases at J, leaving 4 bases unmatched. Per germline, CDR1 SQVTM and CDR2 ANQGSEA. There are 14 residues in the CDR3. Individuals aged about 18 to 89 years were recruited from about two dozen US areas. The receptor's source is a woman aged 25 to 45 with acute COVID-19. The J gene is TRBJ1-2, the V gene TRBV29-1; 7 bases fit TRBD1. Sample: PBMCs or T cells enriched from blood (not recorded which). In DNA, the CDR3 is TGCAGCGTTGAAGCCCGGGACAGAAACTATGGCTACACCTTC. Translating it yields CSVEARDRNYGYTF.